One and the same sample provided the 19 T cell receptor beta chains below, sequenced in a study of T cell responses to AZD1222 COVID-19 vaccine (dated by TCRdb to the early 2020s). The library relied on the immunoSEQ multiplex PCR assay. TCRdb retrieved this table from immuneACCESS and kept in-frame rearrangements only. Not all clones are present; in checked studies, unresolved V genes account for under half, and no reason is known for the remainder. The sample table records about 170,000 clones; roughly 90% of these occur just once. Clones ranked in the top ten supply less than 3% of the sample. Explained via the paper, the time point label denotes: baseline before first vaccination. The sequencing used peripheral blood, collected on day 0 of AZD1222 vaccination. The receptors shown here come from an adult in good health.

The chain uses TRBV19 and TRBJ2-1; weak D call: TRBD2 (5 bases). CDR3 length equals 14 residues. V lost 9 bases, J lost 3 bases, and 15 bases lay in between. The V gene's germline CDR1 is LNHDA and CDR2 SQIVND (reference sequence). CDR3 loop: CARSPSIIYNEQFF. CDR3 nucleotides: TGTGCCAGATCTCCTAGCATCATCTACAATGAGCAGTTCTTC.

The genes are TRBV28 and TRBJ1-3; no clear D gene. This CDR3 is 15 amino acids long. V was cut by 3 bases and J by 4 bases, with 13 bases left in between. The germline gives CDR1 MDHEN, CDR2 SYDVKM. The DNA of the CDR3 is TGTGCCAGCAGTTTCAACAGCCACCTGGGAAACACCATATATTTT. Protein: CASSFNSHLGNTIYF.

The gene calls are TRBV7-3 and TRBJ1-6; 7 bases agree with TRBD1. The CDR3 spans 14 residues. V shed 4 bases and J 10 bases; nucleotides not matched to a gene: 7. The germline CDR1 and CDR2 sequences are SGHTA and FQGTGA. CDR3 sequence: CASSSTGNSSPLHF. CDR3 bases: TGTGCCAGCAGCTCGACAGGGAACAGCTCACCCCTCCACTTT.

The V gene is TRBV3-1 (or the pseudogene TRBV3-2), the J gene TRBJ2-3, with a weak D call TRBD2 (6 bases). From germline, CDR1 is LGHDT and CDR2 YNNKEL (reference sequence). V gave up 2 bases and J gave up 3 bases, with 12 bases separating them. There are 15 residues in the CDR3. The CDR3 protein is CASSQWGDGTDTQYF. The DNA of the CDR3 is TGTGCCAGCAGCCAATGGGGGGATGGGACAGATACGCAGTATTTT.

The chain joins TRBV30 to TRBJ2-1; 13 bases fit TRBD2. The J segment lost 5 bases and the V segment lost 2 bases, leaving 3 bases of the junction unmatched. This CDR3 has 15 residues. Germline V gives CDR1 GTSNPN, CDR2 SVGIG (reference sequence). The CDR3 here is CAWSFGTSGDNEQFF. The CDR3 DNA reads as TGTGCCTGGAGTTTCGGGACTAGCGGGGACAATGAGCAGTTCTTC.

The chain recombines TRBV6-5 with TRBJ2-5; 8 nucleotides match TRBD1. V shed 5 bases and J 5 bases; nucleotides not matched to a gene: 7. This CDR3 region has 14 residues. Germline-derived CDR1 and CDR2 are MNHEY and SVGAGI. This CDR3 reads CASSTGQGRETQYF. CDR3 coding DNA: TGTGCCAGCAGTACTGGACAGGGTAGGGAGACCCAGTACTTC.

The rearrangement links TRBV18 to TRBJ2-1; weak D call: TRBD2 (5 bases). The CDR3 is made up of 15 amino acids. The V end was cut by 3 bases, the J end by 0 bases, with 9 bases between. In germline, CDR1 is KGHSH, CDR2 LQKENI. CDR3 bases: TGTGCCAGCTCACCCGGACTCACCTCCTACAATGAGCAGTTCTTC. Translating gives CASSPGLTSYNEQFF.

The gene calls are TRBV7-7 and TRBJ2-2; D gene ambiguous. V was pared by 6 bases and J by 5 bases, with 19 bases between. This CDR3 has 16 residues. Germline V gene data show CDR1 as SSHAT and CDR2 as FNYEAQ (reference sequence). The DNA for the CDR3 is TGTGCCAGCAGTCAAACTGGCCCGGAGAGTACCGGGGAGCTGTTTTTT. It encodes CASSQTGPESTGELFF.

This clone has a single count. The chain uses TRBV6-2 or TRBV6-3 and TRBJ1-1, with 7 bases that match TRBD1. The CDR3 is 14 residues long. Germline CDR1 MNHEY, CDR2 SVGEGT. Trimming removed 2 bases from V and 4 bases from J; junction bases left unmatched: 4. CDR3 residues: CASSYHRGATEAFF. For the CDR3, the DNA is TGTGCCAGCAGTTACCACAGGGGCGCCACTGAAGCTTTCTTT.

This chain uses TRBV6-5 with TRBJ1-6; 8 bases align to TRBD1. Losses at the gene ends were 4 bases for V and 4 bases for J; bases not matched to a gene: 6. The CDR3 consists of 16 residues. The germline CDR1 and CDR2 sequences are MNHEY and SVGAGI. For the CDR3, the DNA is TGTGCCAGCAGTTCACAGGGGGGGTTTTATAATTCACCCCTCCACTTT. It specifies CASSSQGGFYNSPLHF.

The V gene is TRBV14, the J gene TRBJ2-7; 9 nucleotides align to TRBD1. This CDR3 has 14 residues. The V gene end was trimmed by 2 bases and the J gene end by 4 bases; junction bases not matched to a gene: 3. Germline CDR1 and CDR2: SGHDN and FVKESK. The CDR3 sequence: CASSQTGGKYEQYF. CDR3 DNA sequence: TGTGCCAGCAGCCAAACAGGGGGCAAGTACGAGCAGTACTTC. Looking up the rest from reference TRBV14 and TRBJ2-7 gives the full variable domain: EAGVTQFPSHSVIEKGQTVTLRCDPISGHDNLYWYRRVMGKEIKFLLHFVKESKQDESGMPNNRFLAERTGGTYSTLKVQPAELEDSGVYFCASSQTGGKYEQYFGPGTRLTVT.

The chain employs TRBV6-4 and TRBJ1-4; D is perhaps TRBD1 (6 bases). The CDR3 extends over 16 amino acids. Germline V gives CDR1 MRHNA, CDR2 SNTAGT. V lost 6 bases, J lost 6 bases, and 20 bases lay in between. The CDR3 loop is CASRVFSGVDHEKLFF. CDR3 coding DNA: TGTGCCAGCAGAGTTTTTTCAGGGGTTGATCATGAAAAACTGTTTTTT.

The chain links TRBV28 to TRBJ2-1; 7 positions agree with TRBD1. With V trimmed by 6 bases and J by 7 bases, 18 bases remained unmatched. CDR3 length: 17 residues. CDR1 and CDR2 from the germline V gene are MDHEN and SYDVKM. Written as DNA, the CDR3 is TGTGCCAGCAGACTCCGACTCGGGCAGGGGGTTAGGAATGAGCAGTTCTTC. Amino acid sequence: CASRLRLGQGVRNEQFF. The full variable domain, in which reference TRBV28 and TRBJ2-1 provide the parts outside the CDR3, is DVKVTQSSRYLVKRTGEKVFLECVQDMDHENMFWYRQDPGLGLRLIYFSYDVKMKEKGDIPEGYSVSREKKERFSLILESASTNQTSMYLCASRLRLGQGVRNEQFFGPGTRLTVL.

V usage is TRBV5-1 and J usage is TRBJ2-3, with no clear D. Trimming cost V 5 bases and J 0 bases, with 13 bases left between them. There are 15 residues in the CDR3. Germline loops: CDR1 SGHRS, CDR2 YFSETQ. The CDR3 reads CASRTASSSTDTQYF. For the CDR3, the DNA is TGCGCCAGCAGAACGGCGAGCTCTAGCACAGATACGCAGTATTTT.

V usage is TRBV18 and J usage is TRBJ1-4; the D gene is possibly TRBD1 (5 bases). With 6 bases removed from V and 4 bases from J, the gap between germline ends came to 18 bases. This CDR3 region has 16 residues. The V gene's germline CDR1 is KGHSH and CDR2 LQKENI. The CDR3 protein is CASSPSLAGLNEKLFF. The DNA for the CDR3 is TGTGCCAGCTCGCCTTCCCTGGCAGGGCTTAATGAAAAACTGTTTTTT.

The chain links TRBV7-2 to TRBJ2-7; 9 nucleotides agree with TRBD1. Germline CDR1 is SGHTA and CDR2 is FQGNSA. J gave up 2 bases and V 3 bases, and 5 bases lay outside the gene matches. This CDR3 is 15 amino acids long. CDR3 nucleotide sequence: TGTGCCAGCAGCTTTTCCGGGACAGGGACCTACGAGCAGTACTTC. This sequence encodes CASSFSGTGTYEQYF.

The chain employs TRBV5-1 and TRBJ1-1, with D unclear. Germline V gene lookup returns CDR1 SGHRS and CDR2 YFSETQ. V lost 8 bases, J lost 1 base, and 12 bases lay in between. This CDR3 is built from 13 residues. In DNA form, the CDR3 reads TGCGCCAGTAGTGCGGACGGGAACACTGAAGCTTTCTTT. Translation gives CASSADGNTEAFF.

V usage is TRBV10-1 and J usage is TRBJ2-4, with 9 nucleotides matching TRBD1. With V trimmed by 7 bases and J by 5 bases, 3 bases remained unmatched. The germline V gene encodes CDR1 WNHNN and CDR2 SYGVQD (reference sequence). CDR3 length: 13 residues. CDR3 region: CASNRQGENIQYF. CDR3 bases: TGCGCCAGCAACAGACAGGGGGAAAACATTCAGTACTTC.

The V call is TRBV19, the J call TRBJ2-7, with D maybe TRBD1 (8 bases). The CDR3 has 17 amino acids. Germline loops: CDR1 LNHDA, CDR2 SQIVND (reference sequence). Trimming removed 5 bases from V and 1 base from J, with 21 bases in between. CDR3 in DNA: TGTGCCAGTAGTCCAACGACGGGGGGACAGGCATCCTACGAGCAGTACTTC. This encodes CASSPTTGGQASYEQYF.